The 32 T cell receptor beta chains below come from one sample, sequenced in a study of identifying expanded T cells in peripheral blood. The method was immunoSEQ multiplex PCR; TCRdb's version includes in-frame clones alone and lacks a portion of them. The table shows 100,000 or so clones, with about nine tenths occurring only once. Sequences were obtained from blood. The receptors originated from a person aged 18 to 75 in good health.

The gene calls are TRBV19 and TRBJ2-7; a possible D gene is TRBD2 (6 bases). V was shortened by 6 bases and J by 3 bases, with 18 bases between the two germline ends. The CDR3 has 15 amino acids. Germline V CDR1 and CDR2: LNHDA, SQIVND (reference sequence). The CDR3, as DNA: TGTGCCAGTAGCGAAACAACACCCGGGGGCTACGAGCAGTACTTC. It yields the protein CASSETTPGGYEQYF.

For the CDR3, the DNA is TGTGCCAGTACAGGGGGCATATACACCGGGGAGCTGTTTTTT. This sequence encodes CASTGGIYTGELFF. The chain combines TRBV28 with TRBJ2-2; TRBD1 aligns across 9 bases. Germline lookup yields CDR1 MDHEN and CDR2 SYDVKM. The CDR3 is 14 amino acids. With 9 bases clipped from V and 3 bases from J, the junction kept 5 bases outside the gene matches. The full variable domain, its missing parts supplied by reference TRBV28 and TRBJ2-2, is DVKVTQSSRYLVKRTGEKVFLECVQDMDHENMFWYRQDPGLGLRLIYFSYDVKMKEKGDIPEGYSVSREKKERFSLILESASTNQTSMYLCASTGGIYTGELFFGEGSRLTVL.

This clone has only one observation. The CDR3 nucleotides are TGCGCCAGCAGCCTAAGCGGGAGGCCCTACAATGAGCAGTTCTTC. Its translation is CASSLSGRPYNEQFF. The chain combines TRBV5-1 with TRBJ2-1; TRBD2 agrees at 9 bases. Per germline, CDR1 SGHRS and CDR2 YFSETQ. CDR3 length: 15 amino acids. V lost 4 bases, J lost 2 bases, and 4 bases stayed unmatched.

Of note for this clone: At the DNA level, this CDR3 is encoded by other sequences in the same sample as well. The chain recombines TRBV18 with TRBJ2-2, with no clear D. CDR1 and CDR2 (germline): KGHSH, LQKENI. The CDR3 totals 11 residues. Trimming removed 6 bases from V and 6 bases from J, with 5 bases in between. CDR3 sequence reads: CASSPPGELFF. The DNA for the CDR3 is TGTGCCAGCTCCCCCCCCGGGGAGCTGTTTTTT.

The chain combines TRBV9 with TRBJ2-7; 9 bases are a match to TRBD1. This CDR3 spans 15 amino acids. V trimming: 1 base; J trimming: 2 bases; junction bases outside the gene matches: 4. CDR1 and CDR2 from the germline V gene are SGDLS and YYNGEE. The CDR3 protein is CASSVSGQGPYEQYF. The CDR3 nucleotides read TGTGCCAGCAGCGTATCCGGACAGGGGCCCTACGAGCAGTACTTC.

In its sample, this clone was seen a few times. This chain uses TRBV11-2 with TRBJ1-2; D gene uncertain. The germline V gene encodes CDR1 SGHAT and CDR2 FQNNGV. This CDR3 is built from 14 residues. The V gene lost 1 base and the J gene lost 7 bases, with 13 bases spanning the gap. This chain's CDR3 is CASSLAGTDRGYTF. The CDR3 coding sequence is TGTGCCAGCAGCTTAGCTGGTACGGACCGTGGCTACACCTTC. Full variable domain (rest looked up from reference TRBV11-2 and TRBJ1-2): EAGVAQSPRYKIIEKRQSVAFWCNPISGHATLYWYQQILGQGPKLLIQFQNNGVVDDSQLPKDRFSAERLKGVDSTLKIQPAKLEDSAVYLCASSLAGTDRGYTFGSGTRLTVV.

This clone was seen a single time. This chain joins TRBV30 and TRBJ1-6, with 9 positions matching TRBD1. Germline assignment: CDR1 GTSNPN and CDR2 SVGIG (reference sequence). CDR3 length: 13 residues. V lost 5 bases to trimming and J lost 10 bases; unmatched junction nucleotides: 6. CDR3 sequence: CAWAGQGLSPLHF. In DNA, the CDR3 is TGTGCCTGGGCGGGACAGGGACTGTCACCCCTCCACTTT.

The chain couples TRBV18 to TRBJ1-1, with D tentatively TRBD1 (5 bases). V was cut by 6 bases and J by 2 bases, with 10 bases left in between. Germline loops: CDR1 KGHSH, CDR2 LQKENI. The CDR3 is made up of 13 amino acids. CDR3 region: CASSDTINTEAFF. The CDR3 DNA reads as TGTGCCAGCTCGGACACTATAAACACTGAAGCTTTCTTT.

J is TRBJ1-2 and V is TRBV7-2, with D perhaps TRBD1 (6 bases). From germline, CDR1 is SGHTA and CDR2 FQGNSA. CDR3 size: 14 residues. Deletions cut 3 bases from V and 3 bases from J, with 11 bases between. CDR3: CASSFTGSDYGYTF. The CDR3 region has the DNA TGTGCCAGCAGCTTCACAGGGTCCGACTATGGCTACACCTTC.

Comments on this clone: The sample carries other DNA sequences with the same CDR3. The chain's CDR3 is CASTGTGGNQPQHF. The DNA of the CDR3 is TGTGCCAGCACCGGGACAGGGGGCAATCAGCCCCAGCATTTT. This sequence joins TRBV2 and TRBJ1-5, with 10 nucleotides matching TRBD1. With V trimmed by 7 bases and J by 2 bases, 2 bases remained unmatched. The CDR3 has 14 amino acids. Germline CDR1 and CDR2: SNHLY and FYNNEI.

The rearrangement uses TRBV18 and TRBJ2-1; the D gene is possibly TRBD1 (5 bases). Trimming removed 3 bases from V and 5 bases from J, with 11 bases in between. Germline-derived CDR1 and CDR2 are KGHSH and LQKENI. CDR3 length: 14 amino acids. The CDR3 coding sequence is TGTGCCAGCTCACCCAATTCCAGGGACAATGAGCAGTTCTTC. Its protein is CASSPNSRDNEQFF.

V and J are TRBV6-5 and TRBJ2-7; weak D call: TRBD2 (6 bases). Germline assignment: CDR1 MNHEY and CDR2 SVGAGI. The CDR3 extends over 13 amino acids. Between the trimmed V and J ends, which lost 0 bases and 7 bases, there was a span of 10 bases. CDR3 bases: TGTGCCAGCAGTTACTCATTACGGGGGGAGCAGTACTTC. The encoded protein is CASSYSLRGEQYF.

V gene TRBV6-4 combines with J gene TRBJ2-1; D is ambiguous. Germline assignment: CDR1 MRHNA and CDR2 SNTAGT. This CDR3 has 13 residues. V was cut by 6 bases and J by 7 bases, with 13 bases left in between. As DNA, the CDR3 is TGTGCCAGCAGCGACACTCTGGGGAATGAGCAGTTCTTC. This gives the protein CASSDTLGNEQFF.

The V call is TRBV4-1, the J call TRBJ2-7; D gene uncertain. Germline V gene lookup returns CDR1 MGHRA and CDR2 YSYEKL. The CDR3 sequence is 16 residues long. V was clipped by 1 base and J by 2 bases, with 15 bases between them. The DNA for the CDR3 is TGCGCCAGCAGCCAAGCTCTCCATGGTCTTCCCTACGAGCAGTACTTC. Translated: CASSQALHGLPYEQYF.

The chain recombines TRBV7-9 with TRBJ2-5; either TRBD1 or TRBD2 may fit D (6 bases each). V was clipped by 5 bases and J by 5 bases, with 15 bases between them. Germline V gives CDR1 SEHNR, CDR2 FQNEAQ (reference sequence). There are 14 residues in the CDR3. CDR3 nucleotides: TGTGCCAGCAGCACCTTTAGGGGGGCGGAGACCCAGTACTTC. Translated, it gives CASSTFRGAETQYF.

This clone was found once. The V gene is TRBV6-5, the J gene TRBJ1-5, with 7 bases aligning to TRBD1. The CDR3 extends over 14 amino acids. V shed 4 bases and J 4 bases; nucleotides not matched to a gene: 4. CDR1 is MNHEY, CDR2 SVGAGI, per germline. CDR3 coding DNA: TGTGCCAGCAGTTCGTACAGGGGTAATCAGCCCCAGCATTTT. Translating it yields CASSSYRGNQPQHF.

The chain couples TRBV9 to TRBJ1-5; D remains unclear. V shed 0 bases and J shed 1 base, with 5 bases lying between them. In germline, CDR1 is SGDLS, CDR2 YYNGEE. The CDR3 is made up of 14 amino acids. CDR3 sequence: CASSVGPSNQPQHF. The CDR3 DNA reads TGTGCCAGCAGCGTAGGACCGAGCAATCAGCCCCAGCATTTT.

The rearrangement links TRBV7-8 to TRBJ1-1; TRBD1 matches at 7 bases. V lost 1 base, J lost 1 base, and 0 bases stayed unmatched. The germline V gene encodes CDR1 SGHVS and CDR2 FQNEAQ. CDR3 length: 14 amino acids. In DNA, the CDR3 is TGTGCCAGCAGCTTAGGACAGGGGAACACTGAAGCTTTCTTT. This gives the protein CASSLGQGNTEAFF.

J is TRBJ1-1 and V is TRBV5-6, with D unresolved. Germline loops: CDR1 SGHDT, CDR2 YYEEEE. The CDR3 loop spans 15 amino acids. Trimming shortened V by 0 bases and J by 3 bases, and 12 bases separated the two germline ends. CDR3 DNA sequence: TGTGCCAGCAGCTTGGTAACCGGAACATACACTGAAGCTTTCTTT. This encodes CASSLVTGTYTEAFF.

The chain carries TRBV9 and TRBJ1-3; D gene ambiguous. The V gene lost 0 bases and the J gene lost 6 bases, with 7 bases spanning the gap. The CDR3 is 13 residues long. In germline, CDR1 is SGDLS, CDR2 YYNGEE. CDR3 nucleotide sequence: TGTGCCAGCAGCGTAGGGGCCCTAAACACCATATATTTT. The encoded protein is CASSVGALNTIYF.

This chain links TRBV7-2 with TRBJ1-4; D gene uncertain. There are 16 residues in the CDR3. Germline CDR1 reads SGHTA; CDR2 reads FQGNSA. Trimming took 1 base from V and 0 from J, leaving 9 bases between them. The CDR3 sequence is CASSLVRMATNEKLFF. For the CDR3, the DNA is TGTGCCAGCAGCTTAGTGAGGATGGCAACTAATGAAAAACTGTTTTTT.

The chain is built from TRBV7-7 and TRBJ2-2, with 9 bases lining up with TRBD1. CDR1 is SSHAT and CDR2 is FNYEAQ in the germline V gene (reference sequence). Unmatched junction bases numbered 11, after V lost 2 bases and J lost 4 bases. The CDR3 contains 18 residues. The CDR3 DNA is TGTGCCAGCAGCTTATTTCGCTCCGGACAGGGGTTCACCGGGGAGCTGTTTTTT. It yields the protein CASSLFRSGQGFTGELFF.

The chain carries TRBV7-9 and TRBJ2-7; tentative D call: TRBD2 (5 bases). CDR1 and CDR2 (germline): SEHNR, FQNEAQ (reference sequence). This CDR3 is 14 amino acids long. V was clipped by 3 bases and J by 3 bases, with 12 bases between them. The CDR3 here is CASSFFGRDYEQYF. The CDR3 coding sequence is TGTGCCAGCAGCTTCTTCGGACGGGACTACGAGCAGTACTTC.

V is TRBV27 and J is TRBJ1-3; 10 bases match TRBD1. The V and J ends lost 1 base and 1 base, in that order; junction bases with no gene match: 4. The germline V gene encodes CDR1 MNHEY and CDR2 SMNVEV (reference sequence). This CDR3 contains 17 residues. CDR3 amino acids: CASSLCWTGGSGNTIYF. CDR3 DNA: TGTGCCAGCAGTTTATGCTGGACAGGGGGTTCTGGAAACACCATATATTTT.

This chain connects TRBV19 to TRBJ2-3; 8 bases agree with TRBD1. Germline V gene data show CDR1 as LNHDA and CDR2 as SQIVND (reference sequence). The CDR3 length is 15 residues. Germline trimming cut 3 bases from V and 0 bases from J; bases unmatched to any gene: 2. The CDR3 region is CASSIRTGSTDTQYF. CDR3 nucleotides: TGTGCCAGTAGTATTCGGACAGGGAGCACAGATACGCAGTATTTT.

The rearrangement links TRBV6-1 to TRBJ1-4, with no clear D. The CDR3 contains 12 residues. Deletions cut 4 bases from V and 8 bases from J, with 8 bases between. Germline values: CDR1 MNHNS, CDR2 SASEGT. CDR3 protein: CASSVRGEKLFF. DNA for the CDR3: TGTGCCAGCAGTGTGAGAGGGGAAAAACTGTTTTTT.

The V and J genes are TRBV30 and TRBJ2-4, with no clear D. Germline V lookup: CDR1 GTSNPN, CDR2 SVGIG (reference sequence). Trimming shortened V by 2 bases and J by 6 bases, and 8 bases separated the two germline ends. The CDR3 totals 12 residues. CDR3 amino acids: CAWSLSVNIQYF. Here the CDR3 DNA reads TGTGCCTGGAGTTTAAGCGTAAACATTCAGTACTTC.

This clone was recorded a few times. The genes are TRBV5-1 and TRBJ1-6; D remains unclear. CDR1 and CDR2 from the germline V gene are SGHRS and YFSETQ. The CDR3 covers 17 residues. Trimming removed 7 bases from V and 0 bases from J, with 17 bases in between. CDR3 nucleotide sequence: TGCGCCAGCGCTTTTGAAGGAGCCAGCTCCTATAATTCACCCCTCCACTTT. Translation: CASAFEGASSYNSPLHF.

This chain connects TRBV5-1 to TRBJ2-7; 9 bases match TRBD1. The CDR3 runs to 14 residues. CDR1 and CDR2 from the germline V gene are SGHRS and YFSETQ. V dropped 2 bases and J dropped 6; count of bases not matched to a gene: 6. CDR3 sequence (DNA): TGCGCCAGCAGCTTCCGACAGGGGGAAGGCGAGCAGTACTTC. It codes for CASSFRQGEGEQYF.

In this sample, this clone turned up a few times. V and J are TRBV27 and TRBJ1-2; 7 bases align to TRBD1. This CDR3 comprises 12 residues. The germline gives CDR1 MNHEY, CDR2 SMNVEV (reference sequence). Germline trimming cut 5 bases from V and 8 bases from J; bases unmatched to any gene: 5. CDR3 amino acids: CASSRQGGGYTF. The CDR3 DNA follows: TGTGCCAGCAGTCGACAGGGCGGAGGCTACACCTTC.

The V call is TRBV7-9, the J call TRBJ1-2; D is possibly TRBD1 (5 bases). V was pared by 1 base and J by 9 bases, with 9 bases between. Looked up from germline, CDR1 is SEHNR and CDR2 is FQNEAQ (reference sequence). This CDR3 is built from 12 residues. The CDR3 DNA follows: TGTGCCAGCAGCTTAGTGGGGGGTAGCTACACCTTC. Protein product: CASSLVGGSYTF.

V and J are TRBV6-6 and TRBJ2-7, with D unclear. The CDR3 is 13 residues long. Trimming took off 11 bases at V and 9 bases at J, with 23 bases between the two ends. Germline lookup yields CDR1 MNHNY and CDR2 SVGAGI (reference sequence). DNA of the CDR3: TGTGCCTCAACGGACCCCCGGTTTTTCGGGCAGTACTTC. Residues: CASTDPRFFGQYF.